This T cell receptor (beta chain) was retrieved from a study of CD8+CD57+ T cells in acquired aplastic anemia. Study summary: Yields of DNA that came from sorted CD4+ and CD8+ cells averaged about 3.4 ug.

CD8+CD57+ cell expansion, shown by flow cytometry, had occurred in the patients selected for sequencing. Every one of the patients had aplastic anemia (severe, acquired). The blood sampling took place in patients who had so far received no therapy. Study-level findings and limits: Common to patients and controls were twenty-nine CD8+ CDR3 sequences.

Profiling of TCR beta VDJ combinations and CDR3 sequences used genomic DNA as template. TCRdb re-called the reads through MiXCR, storing one row per CDR3 protein. This sample carries under 200,000 distinct CDR3 sequences, 60% to 80% of them seen once, and the ten largest clones take approximately 42%. The length of the CDR3 is 12 residues. V was cut by 5 bases and J by 8 bases, with 12 bases left in between. Germline loops: CDR1 LNHNV, CDR2 YYDKDF (reference sequence). In regard to this clonotype: What it recognizes is unknown.

The clonotype was recovered from a human donor with aplastic anemia. Sample: sorted CD4+, CD8+, or CD8+CD57+ T cells (not recorded which) from PBMCs. This rearrangement joins TRBV15 to TRBJ1-2; D gene uncertain. This CDR3 is CATSEANGGYTF. The CDR3, as DNA: TGTGCCACCAGCGAGGCGAACGGAGGCTACACCTTC.